The 27 T cell receptor beta chains reported below all come from one sample, sequenced in a study of blood T cells in healthy people across ages. Primers used in a second PCR of about 7 to 12 cycles were a sample-barcoded 5' primer and a J-beta primer mix. TCRdb re-derived calls from the 5' RACE reads in MiXCR, one entry per CDR3 protein. The repertoire holds about 760,000 distinct CDR3 sequences, with around a quarter as singletons. The sample also formed part of further work on T cells of mothers and their children.

Sequences were obtained from blood. These receptors originate from a boy under 18 in good health.

This clonotype was detected a few times. The rearrangement uses TRBV4-3 and TRBJ1-6; TRBD1 aligns across 8 bases. The germline V gene encodes CDR1 LGHNA and CDR2 YSLEER. This CDR3 is 15 amino acids long. V lost 1 base, J lost 10 bases, and 6 bases stayed unmatched. Here the CDR3 reads CASSQGGQGDSPLHF. CDR3 DNA: TGCGCCAGCAGCCAAGGCGGACAGGGAGACTCACCCCTCCACTTT.

The CDR3 nucleotides are TGTGCCAGCGGGGGAGGGGTCCACAATGAGCAGTTCTTC. Its translation is CASGGGVHNEQFF. The genes are TRBV5-6 and TRBJ2-1; 7 bases line up with TRBD2. The CDR3 has 13 residues. CDR1 is SGHDT and CDR2 is YYEEEE in the germline V gene. V gave up 7 bases and J gave up 5 bases; unmatched junction bases: 6. Filled out from reference TRBV5-6 and TRBJ2-1, the complete variable domain reads DAGVTQSPTHLIKTRGQQVTLRCSPKSGHDTVSWYQQALGQGPQFIFQYYEEEERQRGNFPDRFSGHQFPNYSSELNVNALLLGDSALYLCASGGGVHNEQFFGPGTRLTVL.

The chain combines TRBV29-1 with TRBJ1-2; D may be TRBD1 (5 bases). The V gene's germline CDR1 is SQVTM and CDR2 ANQGSEA. V dropped 0 bases and J dropped 3 bases, with 20 bases sitting between them. This CDR3 is built from 17 residues. The CDR3 nucleotides are TGCAGCGTTGAAGATCTAGCCACAAAATGGGGGGACTATGGCTACACCTTC. This sequence encodes CSVEDLATKWGDYGYTF.

The gene calls are TRBV6-1 and TRBJ2-2; 11 bases align to TRBD2. CDR1 and CDR2 from the germline V gene are MNHNS and SASEGT. CDR3 size: 16 residues. V was pared by 2 bases and J by 4 bases, with 3 bases of the junction left unmatched. The CDR3 is CASSEWGLAVTGELFF. DNA for the CDR3: TGTGCCAGCAGTGAATGGGGACTAGCGGTCACCGGGGAGCTGTTTTTT.

The V and J genes are TRBV5-5 and TRBJ2-7; 9 bases are shared with TRBD1. CDR1 is SGHKS, CDR2 YYEKEE, per germline (reference sequence). The CDR3 is 15 amino acids. V gave up 4 bases and J gave up 2 bases; unmatched junction bases: 7. CDR3: CASSKDRGSPYEQYF. The DNA of the CDR3 is TGTGCCAGCAGCAAGGACAGGGGCTCTCCCTACGAGCAGTACTTC.

The chain is built from TRBV18 and TRBJ2-5; the D gene is possibly TRBD2 (5 bases). The V gene lost 3 bases and the J gene lost 5 bases, with 10 bases spanning the gap. Per germline, CDR1 KGHSH and CDR2 LQKENI. There are 13 residues in the CDR3. The CDR3 reads CASSPLGDETQYF. The CDR3 DNA follows: TGTGCCAGCTCACCTCTCGGGGATGAGACCCAGTACTTC.

This clonotype has only a few counts. This chain joins TRBV7-6 and TRBJ2-5; D gene uncertain. Trimming left V 1 base short and J 6 bases short, with 6 bases between. The CDR3 covers 12 residues. Germline CDR1 SGHVS, CDR2 FNYEAQ. The CDR3 nucleotides read TGTGCCAGCAGCTTAGATCCGCAGACCCAGTACTTC. Its translation: CASSLDPQTQYF.

Ten or more counts support this clonotype. The gene calls are TRBV12-3 or TRBV12-4 and TRBJ2-7; 9 bases are shared with TRBD1. The length of the CDR3 is 14 residues. With 6 bases clipped from V and 3 bases from J, the junction kept 6 bases outside the gene matches. CDR3 coding DNA: TGTGCCAGCAGCCCCCGGGACAGGGTCTACGAGCAGTACTTC. Protein sequence: CASSPRDRVYEQYF.

This clonotype has just one count. The chain combines TRBV5-1 with TRBJ1-2; D not certain. This CDR3 spans 15 amino acids. V was pared by 0 bases and J by 2 bases, with 11 bases between. Germline CDR1 is SGHRS and CDR2 is YFSETQ. The CDR3 coding sequence is TGCGCCAGCAGCTTGGGGTTACCACAGAACTATGGCTACACCTTC. This encodes CASSLGLPQNYGYTF.

The chain uses TRBV4-1 and TRBJ1-5; D not certain. Trimming removed 1 base at V and 2 bases at J, with 15 bases between. CDR3 length equals 17 residues. Germline V gives CDR1 MGHRA, CDR2 YSYEKL. DNA of the CDR3: TGCGCCAGCAGCCAAGGACCGACCGGAGGCGGCAATCAGCCCCAGCATTTT. Amino acids: CASSQGPTGGGNQPQHF.

This rearrangement joins TRBV5-5 to TRBJ2-5, with TRBD2 as a possible D gene (6 bases). The end of the DNA aligns better with TRBJ2-7, so the J call may be wrong. Germline values: CDR1 SGHKS, CDR2 YYEKEE (reference sequence). CDR3 length equals 15 residues. Here the CDR3 DNA reads TGTGCCAGCAGCTTGGGCGGGACGTTATCCTACGAGCAGTACTTC. This codes for CASSLGGTLSYEQYF.

The chain combines TRBV7-8 with TRBJ2-5; possible D gene TRBD1, 6 bases. The J call is in doubt because the DNA end fits TRBJ2-1 better. The CDR3 has 15 residues. Looked up from germline, CDR1 is SGHVS and CDR2 is FQNEAQ. As DNA, the CDR3 is TGTGCCAGCAGCTTAGGGACAGAGGTCTACAATGAGCAGTTCTTC. Its protein is CASSLGTEVYNEQFF.

This clonotype was counted a few times. The chain employs TRBV10-3 and TRBJ2-5, with D hard to call. Near its end, the DNA agrees better with TRBJ2-7, so the J call may be wrong. The V gene's germline CDR1 is ENHRY and CDR2 SYGVKD. CDR3 length: 15 amino acids. In nucleotides, the CDR3 is TGTGCCATCAGTGACTCCAGGTCCCAAACGAACGAGCAGTACTTC. Translating it yields CAISDSRSQTNEQYF.

This clonotype was counted only a few times. The chain links TRBV6-6 to TRBJ2-1; D might be TRBD2 (7 bases). Germline V gives CDR1 MNHNY, CDR2 SVGAGI (reference sequence). The CDR3 is 14 amino acids. Trimming removed 6 bases at V and 4 bases at J, with 13 bases between. The CDR3 DNA sequence: TGTGCCAGCAGACGGGGGGCCGAATACAATGAGCAGTTCTTC. This translates into CASRRGAEYNEQFF.

The chain has TRBV5-6 and TRBJ2-5, with a weak D call TRBD1 (5 bases). Trimming removed 4 bases at V and 4 bases at J, with 20 bases between. The CDR3 is 16 amino acids. Germline V gene lookup returns CDR1 SGHDT and CDR2 YYEEEE. CDR3 in amino acids: CASSRPETEVRETQYF. In nucleotides, the CDR3 is TGTGCCAGCAGCCGCCCCGAGACAGAAGTGCGAGAGACCCAGTACTTC.

The chain combines TRBV7-8 with TRBJ2-7; possibly TRBD2 for D (6 bases). The CDR3 is 14 residues long. The V end was cut by 5 bases, the J end by 2 bases, with 13 bases between. Per germline, CDR1 SGHVS and CDR2 FQNEAQ. CDR3 sequence (DNA): TGTGCCAGCAGCGATGGAGGGTTAACCTACGAGCAGTACTTC. Residues: CASSDGGLTYEQYF.

This sequence joins TRBV28 and TRBJ2-1; 7 positions match TRBD1. The DNA end lines up better with TRBJ2-7; the J call may be wrong. This CDR3 has 14 residues. Germline CDR1 and CDR2: MDHEN and SYDVKM. Here the CDR3 reads CASSLPTGLSEQYF. CDR3 sequence (DNA): TGTGCCAGCAGCCTGCCGACAGGGTTAAGCGAGCAGTACTTC.

This clonotype came up once. The chain uses TRBV11-2 and TRBJ2-3; 7 bases align to TRBD2. With 1 base clipped from V and 0 bases from J, the junction kept 10 bases outside the gene matches. Germline V gene sequence: CDR1 SGHAT, CDR2 FQNNGV. This CDR3 is 18 amino acids long. The CDR3 region is CASSLGRGRGLSTDTQYF. In DNA form, the CDR3 reads TGTGCCAGCAGCTTAGGCCGAGGGAGGGGACTTAGCACAGATACGCAGTATTTT.

In regard to this clonotype: Mismatch with germline at one junction end may stem from a read error. The V call is TRBV28, the J call TRBJ2-5; 8 bases match TRBD2. The assigned J gene may be wrong: the sequence end matches TRBJ2-1 better. The CDR3 length is 17 residues. CDR1 is MDHEN, CDR2 SYDVKM, per germline. The CDR3 bases are TGTCCCAGCAGTTTTCCGCCTCGACGGGAGGGGTTCTATGAGCAGTTCTTC. Protein sequence: CPSSFPPRREGFYEQFF.

This rearrangement joins TRBV7-9 to TRBJ2-5, with D possibly being TRBD1 (6 bases). The end of the DNA is better explained by TRBJ2-7, so the J call may be wrong. Germline loops: CDR1 SEHNR, CDR2 FQNEAQ (reference sequence). The CDR3 has 14 amino acids. CDR3 nucleotide sequence: TGTGCCAGCAGCTCCCGGGACATAGTATACGAGCAGTACTTC. This encodes CASSSRDIVYEQYF.

The rearrangement links TRBV20-1 to TRBJ2-1, with TRBD2 matching over 12 bases. V was pared by 4 bases and J by 0 bases, with 4 bases of the junction left unmatched. CDR3 length equals 16 residues. CDR1 and CDR2 (germline): DFQATT, SNEGSKA (reference sequence). CDR3 protein: CSAILAGGLSYNEQFF. The CDR3 coding sequence is TGCAGTGCTATACTAGCGGGGGGCCTCTCCTACAATGAGCAGTTCTTC.

This clonotype was counted only a few times. V and J are TRBV20-1 and TRBJ1-1, with TRBD1 matching over 8 bases. The CDR3 is 13 amino acids. The germline CDR1 and CDR2 sequences are DFQATT and SNEGSKA (reference sequence). V lost 4 bases to trimming and J lost 0 bases; unmatched junction nucleotides: 1. The CDR3 bases are TGCAGTGCTACAGGGGGCATGAACACTGAAGCTTTCTTT. As protein: CSATGGMNTEAFF.

This clonotype was detected only a few times. V usage is TRBV29-1 and J usage is TRBJ1-3; TRBD1 aligns across 8 bases. The CDR3 sequence is 14 residues long. The germline CDR1 and CDR2 sequences are SQVTM and ANQGSEA. The V and J ends lost 6 bases and 7 bases, in that order; junction bases with no gene match: 11. DNA of the CDR3: TGCAGCGTAGCCTGGACAGGGCTTAGGAACACCATATATTTT. It specifies CSVAWTGLRNTIYF.

This clonotype showed up just a few times. The genes are TRBV27 and TRBJ2-1, with D tentatively TRBD1 (5 bases). Germline lookup yields CDR1 MNHEY and CDR2 SMNVEV (reference sequence). CDR3 length: 16 amino acids. Trimming cost V 1 base and J 3 bases, with 13 bases left between them. This CDR3 is CASSLLGPRNYNEQFF. The DNA of the CDR3 is TGTGCCAGCAGTTTATTGGGGCCCAGAAACTACAATGAGCAGTTCTTC.

V usage is TRBV6-5 and J usage is TRBJ2-5, with D maybe TRBD2 (6 bases). The DNA matches TRBJ2-1 better at its end, which makes the J call doubtful. CDR1 is MNHEY and CDR2 is SVGAGI in the germline V gene. This CDR3 contains 13 residues. DNA for the CDR3: TGTGCCAGCAGTTACTCTCGGGAGTACGAGCAGTTCTTC. Protein sequence: CASSYSREYEQFF.

The rearrangement links TRBV28 to TRBJ1-6; no clear D. The CDR3 spans 12 residues. CDR1 MDHEN and CDR2 SYDVKM come from the germline V gene. V was shortened by 2 bases and J by 10 bases, with 6 bases between the two germline ends. The CDR3 sequence: CASSLIPSPLHF. CDR3 nucleotide sequence: TGTGCCAGCAGTTTAATCCCGTCACCCCTCCACTTT. The entire variable domain, with the rest obtained from reference TRBV28 and TRBJ1-6, is as follows: DVKVTQSSRYLVKRTGEKVFLECVQDMDHENMFWYRQDPGLGLRLIYFSYDVKMKEKGDIPEGYSVSREKKERFSLILESASTNQTSMYLCASSLIPSPLHFGNGTRLTVT.

The chain links TRBV20-1 to TRBJ1-1, with D possibly TRBD1 on 6 matching bases. Trimming removed 1 base at V and 11 bases at J, with 17 bases between. Per the germline V gene, CDR1 is DFQATT and CDR2 is SNEGSKA (reference sequence). The CDR3 runs 13 residues. CDR3 bases: TGCAGTGCTAGAGGATACCGGGGGGCGCACGCTTTCTTT. It encodes CSARGYRGAHAFF.